This T cell receptor (beta chain) was identified in a study of blood T cell repertoires in COVID-19. Repertoires were generated with immunoSEQ multiplex PCR, while TCRdb's copy carries only in-frame clones and drops some. The table includes about 300,000 clones, 85% to 90% detected once. The sample consisted of peripheral blood. This sequence originates from a woman in her thirties or forties who had recovered from COVID-19.

CDR3 protein: CASSEALQRPTDTQYF. CDR3 sequence (DNA): TGTGCCAGCAGTGAAGCGCTTCAGAGGCCCACAGATACGCAGTATTTT. The chain links TRBV6-1 to TRBJ2-3; D is ambiguous. The CDR3 is made up of 16 amino acids. Deletions cut 0 bases from V and 2 bases from J, with 12 bases between. Germline CDR1 and CDR2: MNHNS and SASEGT.